Listed here are 6 T cell receptor beta chains from one sample, sequenced in a study of cytomegalovirus exposure and HLA in healthy donors. The PCR was carried out with 60 Vbeta primers and 13 Jbeta primers. Using immunoSEQ multiplex PCR, the repertoire was profiled, and TCRdb retains in-frame clones only, with some absent. This sample has approximately 120,000 clones, with around 82% found just once. Sequencing was done on a sample of PBMCs. The origin of the receptors is a man under 40 in good health and CMV-seropositive.

The V gene is TRBV19, the J gene TRBJ1-1, with D hard to call. This CDR3 is built from 15 residues. The germline V and J ends were trimmed by 4 bases and 3 bases, with 15 bases remaining between them. CDR1 is LNHDA, CDR2 SQIVND, per germline (reference sequence). CDR3 nucleotide sequence: TGTGCCAGTAGTAACCTCGGAGGGTTGGACACTGAAGCTTTCTTT. This gives the protein CASSNLGGLDTEAFF.

Note on this clone: Other DNA sequences of this sample code for an identical CDR3. This chain's CDR3 is CASSLGDSSYEQYF. DNA of the CDR3: TGTGCCAGCAGCTTGGGTGACAGCTCCTACGAGCAGTACTTC. The V and J genes are TRBV5-5 and TRBJ2-7; TRBD1 might be the D (5 bases). Between the trimmed V and J ends, which lost 0 bases and 0 bases, there was a span of 7 bases. The CDR3 sequence is 14 residues long. CDR1 and CDR2 (germline): SGHKS, YYEKEE (reference sequence).

This rearrangement joins TRBV7-2 to TRBJ1-1; 7 positions match TRBD1. CDR1 SGHTA and CDR2 FQGNSA come from the germline V gene. The ends lost 5 bases at V and 5 bases at J; junction bases unmatched: 11. The CDR3 loop spans 15 amino acids. CDR3 region: CASSRMDRRQTEAFF. In DNA, the CDR3 is TGTGCCAGCAGCAGGATGGACAGGCGGCAGACTGAAGCTTTCTTT.

This chain connects TRBV5-1 to TRBJ1-2; D is possibly TRBD1 (6 bases). V lost 3 bases and J lost 6, with 12 bases in between. The CDR3 covers 13 residues. Germline V CDR1 and CDR2: SGHRS, YFSETQ. The CDR3 sequence: CASSSGGRDGYTF. The CDR3 DNA follows: TGCGCCAGCAGCTCGGGGGGGCGCGATGGCTACACCTTC.

This chain connects TRBV11-2 to TRBJ1-2; 8 bases are a match to TRBD1. Germline trimming cut 5 bases from V and 0 bases from J; bases unmatched to any gene: 8. The CDR3 extends over 16 amino acids. Germline-derived CDR1 and CDR2 are SGHAT and FQNNGV. CDR3 DNA: TGTGCCAGCAGCCCCAACAGGGGGAGGTCTAACTATGGCTACACCTTC. Amino acids: CASSPNRGRSNYGYTF.

The chain combines TRBV19 with TRBJ2-3; 7 nucleotides match TRBD2. The CDR3 contains 15 residues. The V gene's germline CDR1 is LNHDA and CDR2 SQIVND (reference sequence). V shed 6 bases and J 4 bases; nucleotides not matched to a gene: 10. The CDR3 loop reads CASSIRAGRADTQYF. Written as DNA, the CDR3 is TGTGCCAGTAGCATCAGAGCAGGGAGGGCAGATACGCAGTATTTT.